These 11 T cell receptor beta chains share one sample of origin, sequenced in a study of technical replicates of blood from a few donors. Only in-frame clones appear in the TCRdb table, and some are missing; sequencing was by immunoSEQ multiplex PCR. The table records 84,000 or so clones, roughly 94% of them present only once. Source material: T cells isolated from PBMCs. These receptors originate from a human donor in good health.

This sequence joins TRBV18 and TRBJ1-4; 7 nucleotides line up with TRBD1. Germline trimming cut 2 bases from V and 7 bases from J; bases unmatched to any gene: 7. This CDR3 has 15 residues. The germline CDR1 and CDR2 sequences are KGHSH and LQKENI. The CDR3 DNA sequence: TGTGCCAGCTCACCAACACAGGGGCGTAGTGAAAAACTGTTTTTT. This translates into CASSPTQGRSEKLFF.

The CDR3 nucleotides read TGCGCCAGCAGCCTTATAAGGGCGGGTCAGCCCCAGCATTTT. Its protein is CASSLIRAGQPQHF. The chain recombines TRBV4-1 with TRBJ1-5; D remains ambiguous. Germline V gene sequence: CDR1 MGHRA, CDR2 YSYEKL. Trimming left V 4 bases short and J 6 bases short, with 13 bases between. This CDR3 is 14 amino acids long.

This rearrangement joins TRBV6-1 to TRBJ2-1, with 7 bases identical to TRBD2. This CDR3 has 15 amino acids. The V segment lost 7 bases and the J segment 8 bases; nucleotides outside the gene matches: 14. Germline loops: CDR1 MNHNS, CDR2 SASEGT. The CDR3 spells CASTLSRGVDDEQFF. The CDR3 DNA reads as TGTGCCAGCACCCTAAGCCGGGGGGTCGACGATGAGCAGTTCTTC.

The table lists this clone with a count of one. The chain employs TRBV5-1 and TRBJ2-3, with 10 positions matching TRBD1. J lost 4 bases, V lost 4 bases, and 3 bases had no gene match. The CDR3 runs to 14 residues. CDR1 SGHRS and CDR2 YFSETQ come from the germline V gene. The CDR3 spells CASSLGQGSDTQYF. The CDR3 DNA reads TGCGCCAGCAGCCTGGGACAGGGGTCAGATACGCAGTATTTT.

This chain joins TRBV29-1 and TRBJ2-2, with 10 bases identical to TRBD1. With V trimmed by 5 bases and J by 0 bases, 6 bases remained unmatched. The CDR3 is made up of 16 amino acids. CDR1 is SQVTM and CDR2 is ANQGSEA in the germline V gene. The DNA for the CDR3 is TGCAGCGTTATCCGACAGGGGGCGTCGAACACCGGGGAGCTGTTTTTT. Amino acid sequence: CSVIRQGASNTGELFF.

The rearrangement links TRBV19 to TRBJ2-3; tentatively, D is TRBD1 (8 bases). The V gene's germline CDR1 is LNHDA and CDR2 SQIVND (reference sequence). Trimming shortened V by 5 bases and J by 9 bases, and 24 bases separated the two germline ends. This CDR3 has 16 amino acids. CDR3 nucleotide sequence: TGTGCCAGTAGTGTCGGGCAGGGGGCTCTAGCGGTCACGCAGTATTTT. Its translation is CASSVGQGALAVTQYF.

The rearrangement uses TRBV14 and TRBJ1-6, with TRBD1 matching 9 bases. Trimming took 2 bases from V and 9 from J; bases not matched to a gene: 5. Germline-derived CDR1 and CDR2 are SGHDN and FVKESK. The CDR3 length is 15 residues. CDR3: CASSQLQGAVSPLHF. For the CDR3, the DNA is TGTGCCAGCAGCCAACTACAGGGGGCGGTTTCACCCCTCCACTTT.

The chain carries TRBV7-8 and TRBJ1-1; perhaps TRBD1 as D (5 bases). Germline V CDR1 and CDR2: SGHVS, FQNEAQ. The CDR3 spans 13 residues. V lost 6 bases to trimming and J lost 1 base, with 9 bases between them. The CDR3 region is CASSNDRNTEAFF. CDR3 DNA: TGTGCCAGCAGTAACGACAGGAACACTGAAGCTTTCTTT.

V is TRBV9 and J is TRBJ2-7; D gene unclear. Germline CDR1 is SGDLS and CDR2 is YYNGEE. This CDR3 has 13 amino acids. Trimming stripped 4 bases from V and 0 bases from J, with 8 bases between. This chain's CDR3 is CASSPLNSYEQYF. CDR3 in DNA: TGTGCCAGCAGCCCCCTTAACTCCTACGAGCAGTACTTC. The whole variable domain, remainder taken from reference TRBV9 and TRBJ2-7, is DSGVTQTPKHLITATGQRVTLRCSPRSGDLSVYWYQQSLDQGLQFLIQYYNGEERAKGNILERFSAQQFPDLHSELNLSSLELGDSALYFCASSPLNSYEQYFGPGTRLTVT.

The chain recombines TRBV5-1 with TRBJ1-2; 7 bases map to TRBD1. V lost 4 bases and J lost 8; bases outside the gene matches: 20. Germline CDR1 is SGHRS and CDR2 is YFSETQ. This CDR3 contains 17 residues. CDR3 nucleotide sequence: TGCGCCAGCAGCGCTGGACAGGCGGATGCCTGGTTACGAGGCTACACCTTC. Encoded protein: CASSAGQADAWLRGYTF.

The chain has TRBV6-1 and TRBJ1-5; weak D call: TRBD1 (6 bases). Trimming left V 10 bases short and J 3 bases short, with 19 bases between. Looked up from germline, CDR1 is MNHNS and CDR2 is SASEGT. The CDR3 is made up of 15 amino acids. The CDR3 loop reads CATNQATGFNQPQHF. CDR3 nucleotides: TGTGCCACCAACCAAGCGACAGGTTTCAATCAGCCCCAGCATTTT.